This record covers a single TCR beta chain. This clonotype was found once. This receptor's antigen is unknown. At one of its ends the junction is not consistent with the germline gene, which may arise from a read error. The data originate from a study of blood T cells in healthy people across ages (dated by TCRdb to the mid-2010s). At the level of the whole study: In model experiments, template switching captured about one uniquely barcoded TCR beta cDNA molecule for every two T cells. To track age-related changes in TCR beta repertoire diversity, the study relied on deep sequencing normalized with unique cDNA molecular identifiers. Four age groups were formed from the donors: young (average roughly 16 years), middle-aged (approximately 41), aged (approximately 60) and long-lived (more than 75). To avoid experimental bias, donors of different ages were distributed randomly across sequencing lanes. Using the same blood draw, the study looked at two additional independent replicas of 1 million unique cDNA reads for two donors, one aged 18 to 30 and the other aged 80 or older. Overall study outcomes, separate from this receptor: The long-lived group showed more naive CD4+ T cells, fewer expanded clones and increased TCR diversity than the aged group, suggesting age selection. As age increased, observed TCR beta diversity per million T cells dropped in a roughly linear way, and a significant reduction was already evident by age about 40. Since profiling was done on bulk unsorted PBMCs, naive and antigen-experienced compartments could not be conclusively compared. Estimates of total diversity based on one million sequenced T cells were regarded as lower bounds and as underestimates. The CMV infection status of donors was not known, potentially confounding age-related changes in expanded clonotypes. There was a strong correlation between observed TCR beta diversity and the percentage of naive T cells measured by flow cytometry.

The CDR3 starts with the cysteine, ends with the phenylalanine, and has 15 residues. Kept here is only the CDR3 DNA, which spans 45 bases and is read in frame from base 1. Looking up the germline V gene (reference sequence) yields CDR1 DFQATT and CDR2 SNEGSKA. Systemically healthy Caucasian individuals from Russia, 39 in total and aged about 6 to 100 years, were included as donors. Each donor gave roughly 11 milliliters of peripheral blood, drawn into EDTA-treated Vacutainer tubes. PBMCs were isolated by Ficoll-Paque density-gradient centrifugation, with at least 6.5 million obtained per sample. Trizol reagent was used to extract total RNA from the PBMCs, yielding at least 6 micrograms per sample. Naive CD45RAhigh/CD27high T cell percentages were measured by flow cytometry on a PBMC aliquot from every donor. Receptors were amplified or captured by 5' RACE. TCRdb names Illumina HiSeq 2500 as the instrument used. A second PCR of about 7 to 12 cycles was performed with a sample-barcoded 5' primer and a J-beta primer mix. A template-switch 5' adaptor carrying 12 random nucleotides introduced a unique molecular identifier onto each TCR beta cDNA molecule. At least 2.5 million CDR3-containing paired-end reads were obtained from each sample. All of the RNA was converted into first-strand cDNA using the Mint cDNA synthesis kit, with a TRBC-specific oligonucleotide serving as the primer. After uracil-DNA glycosylase treatment, a first 18-cycle PCR used universal primers M1SS and BC2_uni_R on all cDNA. The paper's processing steps were these. Normalization of each sample was performed by random selection of 1 million high-quality reads, each carrying a distinct molecular identifier. Reads sharing molecular identifiers were discarded rather than binned into consensus sequences. MiTCR, with a Q25 quality threshold and the strictest error-elimination algorithm, was used for CDR3 identification, clonotype clustering and error correction. A nonparametric unseen species model with Euler transformation was used to estimate lower-bound total TCR beta diversity. TCRdb trimmed the raw reads at Q25, called clones with MiXCR and kept productive beta chains. Duplicate CDR3 protein sequences are folded into a single record with the most common DNA and genes. These V and J calls are TCRdb output, not the study's own analysis. Present in this sample are over a million distinct CDR3 sequences, 40% to 50% of which were seen just once. The top ten constitute approximately 17% of the sample.

Sequenced: blood. Recombination linked TRBV20-1 to TRBJ2-7; TRBD1 is a weak D gene call, 6 bases matching. The TCR originated in a woman aged 55 to 70 in good health. The CDR3 reads as follows: CSAREAVGGGDERYF. The nucleotide sequence is TGCAGTGCTAGAGAGGCCGTAGGTGGGGGCGACGAGCGGTACTTC.